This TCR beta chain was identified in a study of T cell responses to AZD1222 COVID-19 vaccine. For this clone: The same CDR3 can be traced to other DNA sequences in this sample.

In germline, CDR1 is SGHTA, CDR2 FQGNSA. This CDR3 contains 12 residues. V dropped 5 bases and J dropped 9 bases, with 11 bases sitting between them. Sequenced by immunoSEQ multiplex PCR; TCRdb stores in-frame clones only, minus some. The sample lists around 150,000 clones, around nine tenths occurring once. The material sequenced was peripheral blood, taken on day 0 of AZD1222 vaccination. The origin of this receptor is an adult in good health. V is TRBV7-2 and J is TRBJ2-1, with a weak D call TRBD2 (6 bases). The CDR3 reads CASSLSGVEQFF. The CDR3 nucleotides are TGTGCCAGCAGCCTATCGGGGGTTGAGCAGTTCTTC.